The source of this T cell receptor (beta chain) is a study of blood T cell repertoires in COVID-19. Study-level background: PBMCs, B-cell-depleted T cells, or T cells were the source of the cDNA or gDNA that made up the material.

CDR3 size: 16 residues. Trimming removed 7 bases from V and 7 bases from J, with 22 bases in between. The germline V gene has CDR1 LNHDA and CDR2 SQIVND (reference sequence). Measured with immunoSEQ multiplex PCR; TCRdb has only the in-frame clones, and not every one. The sample carries tens of thousands of clones, 89% recorded once. What was sequenced was peripheral blood. The rearrangement links TRBV19 to TRBJ2-2; D perhaps matches TRBD2 (6 bases). This TCR was sampled from a man between 65 and 85 years old with active or convalescent COVID-19. This CDR3 is CASTREAGISGGELFF. In DNA form, the CDR3 reads TGTGCCAGTACCAGGGAGGCGGGGATTTCGGGCGGGGAGCTGTTTTTT.